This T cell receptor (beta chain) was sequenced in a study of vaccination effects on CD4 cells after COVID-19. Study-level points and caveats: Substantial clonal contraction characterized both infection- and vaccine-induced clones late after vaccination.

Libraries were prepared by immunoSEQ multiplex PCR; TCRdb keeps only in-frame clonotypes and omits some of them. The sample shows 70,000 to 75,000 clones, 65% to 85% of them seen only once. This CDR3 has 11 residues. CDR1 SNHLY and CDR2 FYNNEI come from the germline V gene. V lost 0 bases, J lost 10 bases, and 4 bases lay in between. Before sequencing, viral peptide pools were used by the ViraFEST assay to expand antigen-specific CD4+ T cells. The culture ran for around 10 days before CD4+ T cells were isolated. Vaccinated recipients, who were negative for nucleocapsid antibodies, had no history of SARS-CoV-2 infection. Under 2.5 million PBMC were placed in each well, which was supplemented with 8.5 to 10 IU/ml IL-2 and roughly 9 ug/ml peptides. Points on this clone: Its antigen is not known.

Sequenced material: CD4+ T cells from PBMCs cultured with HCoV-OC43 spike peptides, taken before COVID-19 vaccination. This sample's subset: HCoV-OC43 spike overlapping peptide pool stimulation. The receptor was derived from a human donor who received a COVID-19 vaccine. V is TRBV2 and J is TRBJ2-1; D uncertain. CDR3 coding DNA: TGTGCCAGCAGTGAAGCAGACGAGCAGTTCTTC. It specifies CASSEADEQFF.